The T cell receptor (beta chain) described here comes from a study of T cells in localized non-small cell lung cancer. In this sample, this clone turned up a few times. Its specificity is unknown. The repertoire was sequenced with immunoSEQ multiplex PCR; TCRdb's copy has only in-frame clones and lacks some. The sample consists of about 25,000 clones, 88% of them appearing once. CDR3 length: 14 residues. Trimming stripped 5 bases from V and 6 bases from J, with 14 bases between. Germline V gene sequence: CDR1 SGHTA, CDR2 FQGTGA. Whole-study findings and limits: Elevated circulating T cell density in blood was associated with longer overall survival.

The sample here was peripheral blood mononuclear cells, taken before any cancer treatment. The rearrangement links TRBV7-3 to TRBJ2-1, with TRBD2 as a possible D gene (6 bases). This receptor was obtained from a woman aged 35 to 70 with stage III lung adenocarcinoma. The CDR3 nucleotides read TGTGCCAGCAGCCAATTCAGGGACTCCAATGAGCAGTTCTTC. Its translation is CASSQFRDSNEQFF.